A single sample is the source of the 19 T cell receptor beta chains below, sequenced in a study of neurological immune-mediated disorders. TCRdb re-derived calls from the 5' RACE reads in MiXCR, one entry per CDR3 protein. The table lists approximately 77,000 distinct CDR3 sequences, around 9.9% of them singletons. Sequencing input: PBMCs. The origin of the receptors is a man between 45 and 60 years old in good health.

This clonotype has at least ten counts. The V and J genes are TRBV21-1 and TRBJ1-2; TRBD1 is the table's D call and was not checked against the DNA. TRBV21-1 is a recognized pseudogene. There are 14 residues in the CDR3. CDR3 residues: CASREGGLNYGYTF. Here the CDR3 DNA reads TGTGCCAGCAGGGAGGGGGGTCTTAACTATGGCTACACCTTC.

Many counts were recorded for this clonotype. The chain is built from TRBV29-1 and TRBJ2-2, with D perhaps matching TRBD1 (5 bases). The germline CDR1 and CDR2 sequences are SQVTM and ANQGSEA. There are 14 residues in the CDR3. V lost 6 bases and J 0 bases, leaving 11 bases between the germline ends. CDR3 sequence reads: CSVRQFANTGELFF. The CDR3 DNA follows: TGCAGCGTACGACAGTTCGCGAACACCGGGGAGCTGTTTTTT.

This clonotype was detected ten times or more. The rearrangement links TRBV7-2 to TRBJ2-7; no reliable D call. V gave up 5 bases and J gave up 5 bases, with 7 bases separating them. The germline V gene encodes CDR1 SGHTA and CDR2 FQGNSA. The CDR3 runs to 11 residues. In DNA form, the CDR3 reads TGTGCCAGCAGCAATCAAAACGAGCAGTACTTC. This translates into CASSNQNEQYF.

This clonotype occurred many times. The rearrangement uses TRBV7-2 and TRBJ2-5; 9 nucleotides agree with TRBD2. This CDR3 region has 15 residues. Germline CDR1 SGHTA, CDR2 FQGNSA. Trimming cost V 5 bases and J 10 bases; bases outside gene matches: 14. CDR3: CASSDRSERTSDQYF. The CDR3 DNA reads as TGTGCCAGCAGCGACCGTAGTGAGAGGACTAGCGACCAGTACTTC.

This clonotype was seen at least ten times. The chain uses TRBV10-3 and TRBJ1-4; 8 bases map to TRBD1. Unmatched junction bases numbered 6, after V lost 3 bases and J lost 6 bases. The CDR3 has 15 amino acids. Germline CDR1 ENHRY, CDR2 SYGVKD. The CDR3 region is CAISDSQGADEKLFF. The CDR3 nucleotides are TGTGCCATCAGTGATAGTCAGGGGGCGGATGAAAAACTGTTTTTT.

The CDR3 region is CASSYHTARTEAFF. The CDR3 DNA follows: TGTGCCAGCAGTTACCACACTGCGCGGACTGAAGCTTTCTTT. This chain uses TRBV7-2 with TRBJ1-1, with D hard to call. The CDR3 spans 14 residues. Germline V gene data show CDR1 as SGHTA and CDR2 as FQGNSA. V lost 6 bases, J lost 5 bases, and 16 bases lay in between.

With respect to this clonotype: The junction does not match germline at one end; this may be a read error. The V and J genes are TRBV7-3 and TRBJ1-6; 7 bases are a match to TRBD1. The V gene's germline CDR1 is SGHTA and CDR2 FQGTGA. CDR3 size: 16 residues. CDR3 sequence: CASSPRRTGSNSPFHF. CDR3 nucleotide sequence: TGTGCCAGCAGCCCACGGAGGACAGGCTCTAATTCACCCTTCCACTTT.

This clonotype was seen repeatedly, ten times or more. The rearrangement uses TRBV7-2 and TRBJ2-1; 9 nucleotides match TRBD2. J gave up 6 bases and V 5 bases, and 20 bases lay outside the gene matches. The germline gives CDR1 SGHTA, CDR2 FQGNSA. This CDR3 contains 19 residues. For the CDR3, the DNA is TGTGCCAGCAGCCTGGTTATAAGTGTGTCGACTAGCGGAGGCAATGAGCAGTTCTTC. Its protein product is CASSLVISVSTSGGNEQFF.

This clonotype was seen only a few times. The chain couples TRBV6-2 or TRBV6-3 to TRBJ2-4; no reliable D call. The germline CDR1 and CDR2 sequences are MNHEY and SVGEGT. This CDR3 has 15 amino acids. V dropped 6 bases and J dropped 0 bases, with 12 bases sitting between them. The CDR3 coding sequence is TGTGCCAGCAGCTCCCGGACCTTAGCCAAAAACATTCAGTACTTC. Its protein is CASSSRTLAKNIQYF.

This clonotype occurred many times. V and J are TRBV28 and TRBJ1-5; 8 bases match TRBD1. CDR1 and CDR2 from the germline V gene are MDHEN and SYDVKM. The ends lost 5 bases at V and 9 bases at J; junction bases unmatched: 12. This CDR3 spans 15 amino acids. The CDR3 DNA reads TGTGCCAGCAGTCAACCAGGGACAGGAGTAAGGCCCCAGCATTTT. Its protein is CASSQPGTGVRPQHF.

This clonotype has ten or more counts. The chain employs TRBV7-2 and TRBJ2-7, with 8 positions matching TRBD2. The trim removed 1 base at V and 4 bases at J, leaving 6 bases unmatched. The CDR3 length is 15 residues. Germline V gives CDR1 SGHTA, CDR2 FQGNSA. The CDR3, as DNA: TGTGCCAGCAGCTTAGAAGGGCGCGGGGGGTACGAGCAGTACTTC. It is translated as CASSLEGRGGYEQYF. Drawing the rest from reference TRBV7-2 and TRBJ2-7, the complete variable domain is GAGVSQSPSNKVTEKGKDVELRCDPISGHTALYWYRQSLGQGLEFLIYFQGNSAPDKSGLPSDRFSAERTGGSVSTLTIQRTQQEDSAVYLCASSLEGRGGYEQYFGPGTRLTVT.

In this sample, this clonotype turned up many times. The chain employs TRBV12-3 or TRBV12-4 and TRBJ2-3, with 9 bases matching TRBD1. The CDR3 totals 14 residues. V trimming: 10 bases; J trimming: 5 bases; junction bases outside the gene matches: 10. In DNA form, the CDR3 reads TGTGCCACTACGACAGGGGGGTTCGGAGATACGCAGTATTTT. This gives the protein CATTTGGFGDTQYF.

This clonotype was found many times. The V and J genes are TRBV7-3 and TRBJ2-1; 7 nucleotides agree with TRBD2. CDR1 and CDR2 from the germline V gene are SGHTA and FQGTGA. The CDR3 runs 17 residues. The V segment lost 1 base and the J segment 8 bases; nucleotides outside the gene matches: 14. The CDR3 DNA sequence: TGTGCCAGCAGCTTAAGCGGACTCCCCCGCGCGGGGGATGAGCAGTTCTTC. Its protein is CASSLSGLPRAGDEQFF.

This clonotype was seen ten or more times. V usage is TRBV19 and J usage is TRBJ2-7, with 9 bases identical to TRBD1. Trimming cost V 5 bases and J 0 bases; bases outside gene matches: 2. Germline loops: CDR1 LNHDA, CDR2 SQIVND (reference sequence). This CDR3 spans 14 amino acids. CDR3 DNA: TGTGCCAGTAGTGGACAGGGGCTCTCCTACGAGCAGTACTTC. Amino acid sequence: CASSGQGLSYEQYF. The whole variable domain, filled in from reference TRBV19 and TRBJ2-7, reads DGGITQSPKYLFRKEGQNVTLSCEQNLNHDAMYWYRQDPGQGLRLIYYSQIVNDFQKGDIAEGYSVSREKKESFPLTVTSAQKNPTAFYLCASSGQGLSYEQYFGPGTRLTVT.

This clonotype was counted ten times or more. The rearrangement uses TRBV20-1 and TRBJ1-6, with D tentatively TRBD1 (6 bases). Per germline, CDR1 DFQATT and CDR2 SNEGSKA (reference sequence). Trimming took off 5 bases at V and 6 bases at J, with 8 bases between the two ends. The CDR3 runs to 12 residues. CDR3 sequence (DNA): TGCAGTGCTCAGGGGACTAATTCACCCCTCCACTTT. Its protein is CSAQGTNSPLHF.

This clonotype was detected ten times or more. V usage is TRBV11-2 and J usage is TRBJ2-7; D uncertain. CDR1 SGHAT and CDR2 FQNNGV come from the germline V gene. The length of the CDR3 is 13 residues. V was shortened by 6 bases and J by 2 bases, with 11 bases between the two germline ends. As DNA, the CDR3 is TGTGCCAGCAGAGGCACTGCCACCTACGAGCAGTACTTC. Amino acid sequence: CASRGTATYEQYF.

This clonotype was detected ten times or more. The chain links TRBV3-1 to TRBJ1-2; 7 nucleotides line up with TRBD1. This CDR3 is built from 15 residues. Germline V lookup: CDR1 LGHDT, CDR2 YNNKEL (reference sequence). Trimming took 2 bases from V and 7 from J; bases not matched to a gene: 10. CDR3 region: CASSQTSTGLGGYTF. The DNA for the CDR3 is TGTGCCAGCAGCCAAACTTCGACAGGGTTGGGTGGCTACACCTTC.

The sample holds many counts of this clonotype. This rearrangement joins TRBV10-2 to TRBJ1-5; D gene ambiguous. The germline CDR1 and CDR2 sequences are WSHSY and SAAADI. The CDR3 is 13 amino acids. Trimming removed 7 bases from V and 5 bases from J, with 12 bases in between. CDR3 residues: CASTKTSDQPQHF. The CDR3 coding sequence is TGCGCCAGCACCAAAACGTCGGATCAGCCCCAGCATTTT.

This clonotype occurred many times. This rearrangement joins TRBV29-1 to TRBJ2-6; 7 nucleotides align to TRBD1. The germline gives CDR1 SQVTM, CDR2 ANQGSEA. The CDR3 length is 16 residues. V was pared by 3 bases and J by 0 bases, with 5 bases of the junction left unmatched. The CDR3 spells CSVDSGGFSGANVLTF. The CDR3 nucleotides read TGCAGCGTTGATTCAGGGGGTTTCTCTGGGGCCAACGTCCTGACTTTC.